This T cell receptor beta chain was obtained from a study of T-cell memory formation after mild COVID-19. Overall study context: TCR clusters largely stayed donor specific.

The authors produced TCR alpha and TCR beta cDNA libraries with sample barcodes and UMIs by 5'RACE using constant-segment primers. From the 5' RACE reads, TCRdb called clonotypes with MiXCR, one entry per CDR3 protein. In the table there are approximately 440,000 distinct CDR3 sequences, approximately 20% of which are singletons. Study-level points and caveats: Clones shrinking from day 15 to 85 showed even CD4/CD8 mixes; later expanders tilted CD4+. Pre-infection memory showed some responding clones, and this suggested that cross-reactive memory joined.

Worth noting for this clonotype: Its antigen remains unidentified.

CDR1 and CDR2 (germline): SGDLS, YYNGEE. V was pared by 0 bases and J by 5 bases, with 1 base of the junction left unmatched. CDR3 length equals 15 residues. J is TRBJ2-1 and V is TRBV9, with 11 bases lining up with TRBD2. Sequences were obtained from PBMCs or a T cell subset sorted from them (not recorded which). The clonotype originates from an adult woman who had mild COVID-19 (a few samples of this study predate the infection). Cell type and time point are not known. CDR3: CASSVASGGHNEQFF. In DNA form, the CDR3 reads TGTGCCAGCAGCGTAGCTAGCGGGGGGCACAATGAGCAGTTCTTC.